This T cell receptor (beta chain) was sequenced in a study of cytomegalovirus exposure and HLA in healthy donors. This clone was counted only a few times. This PCR relied on a set of 60 Vbeta primers and 13 Jbeta primers. Sequenced by immunoSEQ multiplex PCR; TCRdb stores in-frame clones only, minus some. The sample lists 85,000 to 100,000 clones; 60% to 80% were seen once. Sequenced sample: PBMCs. The sequence derives from a woman aged 40 to 55 in good health and CMV-seronegative.

CDR3 in amino acids: CASSLMGQNEKLFF. The CDR3 nucleotides read TGCGCCAGCAGCTTGATGGGACAGAATGAAAAACTGTTTTTT. V usage is TRBV5-1 and J usage is TRBJ1-4, with 7 positions matching TRBD1. V lost 1 base and J lost 5; bases outside the gene matches: 2. This CDR3 has 14 amino acids. Germline V lookup: CDR1 SGHRS, CDR2 YFSETQ.